Listed below are T cell receptor beta chains from one sample, sequenced in a study of CD8 T cells in ankylosing spondylitis. From the 5' RACE reads, TCRdb called clonotypes with MiXCR, one entry per CDR3 protein. The sample includes 130,000 or so distinct CDR3 sequences, 7% of them seen just once. Sequenced input: blood, either unsorted or a sorted T cell fraction (not recorded which). Every receptor here comes from a male donor with ankylosing spondylitis or in good health (not recorded which). Each CDR3 is given with its conserved first and last residue. The D gene is left open where the match is weak. Size is stated for part of the rows, as once, few or many counts, or as a class when the clone is expanded.

TRBV7-2,many,TRBJ1-2,TRBD1,TGTGCCAGCAGCTTCCCAGGGGGTTATGGCTACACCTTC,CASSFPGGYGYTF
TRBV20-1,many,TRBJ1-3,.,TGCAGTGCTAGAGATACCCCAGGCTGGGACGGCACCATATATTTT,CSARDTPGWDGTIYF
TRBV7-2,many,TRBJ2-7,.,TGTGCCAGCAGACCCGGGACGGGTAATTACGAGCAGTACTTC,CASRPGTGNYEQYF
TRBV18,many,TRBJ1-2,TRBD1,TGTGCCAGCTCACCGAGCAGTGCCGGGACAGGGGTCGGCTACACCTTC,CASSPSSAGTGVGYTF
TRBV9,many,TRBJ2-2,.,TGTGCCAGCAGCGTAGCTCACTTCGGAACCGGGGAGCTGTTTTTT,CASSVAHFGTGELFF
TRBV20-1,many,TRBJ2-7,.,TGCAGTGCTTTATGGAGGGGGGGTCGCGAGCAGTACTTC,CSALWRGGREQYF
TRBV29-1,many,TRBJ2-7,.,TGCAGCGTTGTAAAGACCCATGGGCCCTACGAGCAGTACTTC,CSVVKTHGPYEQYF
TRBV7-2,many,TRBJ1-1,.,TGTGCCAGCAGCACCGTCCCGGGCGCGAACACTGAAGCTTTCTTT,CASSTVPGANTEAFF
TRBV5-1,many,TRBJ2-3,.,TGCGCCAGCAGCACGGGTGGACAACTCACAGATACGCAGTATTTT,CASSTGGQLTDTQYF
TRBV5-1,many,TRBJ2-7,.,TGCGCCAGCAGGGACGGCTTCTACGAGCAGTACTTC,CASRDGFYEQYF
TRBV12-3/TRBV12-4,many,TRBJ2-5,TRBD2,TGTGCCAGCAGTTTTATGACTAGCGGGGGCCAAGAGACCCAGTACTTC,CASSFMTSGGQETQYF
TRBV18,many,TRBJ2-6,.,TGTGCCAGCTCACCGGACATCTCTGGGGCCAACGTCCTGACTTTC,CASSPDISGANVLTF
TRBV12-5,many,TRBJ1-1,.,TGTGCTAGTGGTTTGTCCACAGTGAACACTGAAGCTTTCTTT,CASGLSTVNTEAFF
TRBV20-1,many,TRBJ1-5,.,TGCAGTGCCATCGTCGGGGTGAATAGCAATCAGCCCCAGCATTTT,CSAIVGVNSNQPQHF
TRBV5-1,many,TRBJ2-2,.,TGCGCCAGCAGCTTGGGAACCCCCGCCGGGGAGCTGTTTTTT,CASSLGTPAGELFF
TRBV12-3/TRBV12-4,many,TRBJ1-2,.,TGTGCCAGCAGGTACGGGGGTTCGGACTATGGCTACACCTTC,CASRYGGSDYGYTF
TRBV5-6,many,TRBJ1-2,TRBD1,TGTGCCAGCAGCTTGGGACAGGGGGCAGGTGGCTACACCTTC,CASSLGQGAGGYTF
TRBV11-2,few,TRBJ1-3,TRBD1,TGTGCCAGCAGCCCCCCGGGGGACAGGTGGAACACCATATATTTT,CASSPPGDRWNTIYF
TRBV14,many,TRBJ2-1,.,TGTGCCAGCAGCCAAGATCTAAGAGAGCAGTTCTTC,CASSQDLREQFF
TRBV7-6,many,TRBJ2-3,TRBD2,TGTGCCAGCAGCTCTCTTGCCGGGGGGTCAGATACGCAGTATTTT,CASSSLAGGSDTQYF
TRBV11-2,many,TRBJ2-3,.,TGTGCCAGCAGCCCGAGGCCGGGTTCGATGCGCCTCAGCACAGATACGCAGTATTTT,CASSPRPGSMRLSTDTQYF
TRBV7-2,many,TRBJ2-7,.,TGTGCCAGCAGCTTAGTGGCAGGGCCCTCCTACGAGCAGTACTTC,CASSLVAGPSYEQYF
TRBV19,few,TRBJ2-3,TRBD1,TGTGCCAGTAGTGATCCGGGACAGGTAATCGGCACAGATACGCAGTATTTT,CASSDPGQVIGTDTQYF
TRBV20-1,many,TRBJ1-2,.,TGCAGTGCTACCGGGGGGACCGCTTACTATGGCTACACCTTC,CSATGGTAYYGYTF
TRBV29-1,many,TRBJ2-7,.,TGCAGCGTTGGAGGGGGAAGAACCTACGAGCAGTACTTC,CSVGGGRTYEQYF
TRBV11-1,many,TRBJ2-3,TRBD2,TGTGCCAGCAGCTCCCCGATACAGACTAGCGGGGAGGCAGATACGCAGTATTTT,CASSSPIQTSGEADTQYF
TRBV4-3,many,TRBJ2-3,TRBD2,TGCGCCAGCAGCCAAGATATAGCGGGGGCAGATACGCAGTATTTT,CASSQDIAGADTQYF
TRBV5-1,.,TRBJ1-1,TRBD1,TGCGCCAGCAGCGGGACCCCTAGGAGACAGGGGGCTGGGGCTTTCTTT,CASSGTPRRQGAGAFF